This T cell receptor beta chain was profiled in a study of blood T cell repertoires in COVID-19. Study-wide context: Acute and convalescent COVID-19 specimens originated in the United States, Italy and Spain. The analysed material was cDNA or gDNA that came from T cells, B-cell-depleted T cells, or PBMCs.

In the authors' workflow: Amplification of reference gene primers provided the estimated nucleated cell counts. TCRdb's table, derived via immunoSEQ multiplex PCR, lists solely in-frame clones and lacks some. V and J calls and clone size are as listed in that table; D and trimming were resolved from the DNA. The sample contains about 70,000 clones, roughly 79% of which appear only once. Germline CDR1 reads WSHSY; CDR2 reads SAAADI. V was cut by 3 bases and J by 4 bases, with 10 bases left in between. The CDR3 contains 15 residues. The chain links TRBV10-2 to TRBJ2-6; tentative D call: TRBD2 (5 bases). This receptor was obtained from a woman in her 70s with acute or convalescent COVID-19. The specimen sequenced was peripheral blood. CDR3: CASSDPGSGANVLTF. The CDR3 nucleotides are TGCGCCAGCAGTGACCCGGGGTCCGGGGCCAACGTCCTGACTTTC.